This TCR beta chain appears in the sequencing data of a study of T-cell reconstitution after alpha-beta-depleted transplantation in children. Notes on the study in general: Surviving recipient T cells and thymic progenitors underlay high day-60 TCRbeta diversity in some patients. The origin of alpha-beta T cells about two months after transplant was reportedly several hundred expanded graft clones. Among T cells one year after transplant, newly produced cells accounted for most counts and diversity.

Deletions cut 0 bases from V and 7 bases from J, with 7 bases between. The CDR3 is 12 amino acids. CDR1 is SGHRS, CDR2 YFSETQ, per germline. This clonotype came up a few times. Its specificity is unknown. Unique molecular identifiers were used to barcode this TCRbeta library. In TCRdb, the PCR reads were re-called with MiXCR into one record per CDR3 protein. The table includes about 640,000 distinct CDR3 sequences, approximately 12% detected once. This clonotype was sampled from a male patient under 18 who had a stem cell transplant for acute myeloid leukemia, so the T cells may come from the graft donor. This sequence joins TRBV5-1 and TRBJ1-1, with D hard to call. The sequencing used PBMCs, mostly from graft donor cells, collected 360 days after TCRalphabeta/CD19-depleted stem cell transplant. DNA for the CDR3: TGCGCCAGCAGCTTGGAGGCAAATGAAGCTTTCTTT. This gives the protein CASSLEANEAFF.